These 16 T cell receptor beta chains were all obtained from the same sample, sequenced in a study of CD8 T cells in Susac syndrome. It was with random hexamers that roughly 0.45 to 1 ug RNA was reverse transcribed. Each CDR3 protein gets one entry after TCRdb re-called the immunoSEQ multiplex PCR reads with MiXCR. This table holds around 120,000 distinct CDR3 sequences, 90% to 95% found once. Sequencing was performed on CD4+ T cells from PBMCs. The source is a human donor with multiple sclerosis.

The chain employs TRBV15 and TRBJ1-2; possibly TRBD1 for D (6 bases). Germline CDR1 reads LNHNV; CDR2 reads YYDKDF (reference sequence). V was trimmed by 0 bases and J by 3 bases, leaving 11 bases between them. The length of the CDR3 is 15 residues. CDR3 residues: CATSRDIGGDYGYTF. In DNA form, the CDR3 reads TGTGCCACCAGCAGAGATATAGGGGGAGACTATGGCTACACCTTC.

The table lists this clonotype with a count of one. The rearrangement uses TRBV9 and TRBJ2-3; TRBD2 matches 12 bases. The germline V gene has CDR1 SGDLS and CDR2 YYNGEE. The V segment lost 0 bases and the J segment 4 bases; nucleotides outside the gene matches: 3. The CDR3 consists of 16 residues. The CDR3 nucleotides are TGTGCCAGCAGCGTAGACACTAGCGGGGGGTCAGATACGCAGTATTTT. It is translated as CASSVDTSGGSDTQYF.

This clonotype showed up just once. CDR3 residues: CASSEGPISNQPQHF. Written as DNA, the CDR3 is TGTGCCTCCTCGGAAGGGCCGATTAGCAATCAGCCCCAGCATTTT. V gene TRBV7-9 combines with J gene TRBJ1-5; D is ambiguous. From germline, CDR1 is SEHNR and CDR2 FQNEAQ (reference sequence). Trimming stripped 11 bases from V and 0 bases from J, with 17 bases between. The CDR3 runs 15 residues.

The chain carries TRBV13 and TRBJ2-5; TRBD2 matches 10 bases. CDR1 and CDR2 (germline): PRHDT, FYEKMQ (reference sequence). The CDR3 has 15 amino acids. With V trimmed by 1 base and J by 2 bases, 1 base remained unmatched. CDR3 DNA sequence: TGTGCCAGCAGCTTAGAACTAGCGGGGCAAGAGACCCAGTACTTC. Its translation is CASSLELAGQETQYF.

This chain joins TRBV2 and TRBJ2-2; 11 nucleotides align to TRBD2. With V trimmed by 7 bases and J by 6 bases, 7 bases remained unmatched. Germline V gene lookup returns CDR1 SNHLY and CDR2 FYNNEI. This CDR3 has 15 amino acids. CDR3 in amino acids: CASNQLAGASGELFF. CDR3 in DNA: TGTGCCAGCAACCAACTAGCGGGGGCCTCCGGGGAGCTGTTTTTT.

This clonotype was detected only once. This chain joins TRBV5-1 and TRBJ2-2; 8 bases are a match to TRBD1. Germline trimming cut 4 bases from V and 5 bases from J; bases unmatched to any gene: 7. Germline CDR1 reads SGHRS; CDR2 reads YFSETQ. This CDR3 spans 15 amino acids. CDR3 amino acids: CASSRQGAGTGELFF. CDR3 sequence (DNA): TGCGCCAGCAGCCGGCAGGGGGCGGGGACCGGGGAGCTGTTTTTT.

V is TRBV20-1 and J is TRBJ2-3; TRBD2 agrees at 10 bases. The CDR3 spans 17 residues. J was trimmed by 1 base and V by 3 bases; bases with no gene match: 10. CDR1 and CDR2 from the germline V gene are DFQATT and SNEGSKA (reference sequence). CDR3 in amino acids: CSASLTSGTSGTDTQYF. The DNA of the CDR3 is TGCAGTGCTAGTTTGACCTCCGGGACTAGCGGCACAGATACGCAGTATTTT.

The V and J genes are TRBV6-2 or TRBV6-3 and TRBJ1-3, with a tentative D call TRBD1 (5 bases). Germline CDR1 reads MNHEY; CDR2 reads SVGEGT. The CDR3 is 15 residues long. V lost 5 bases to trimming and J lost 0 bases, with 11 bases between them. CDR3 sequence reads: CASSRDRTSGNTIYF. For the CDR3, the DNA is TGTGCCAGCAGTCGAGACAGAACCTCTGGAAACACCATATATTTT.

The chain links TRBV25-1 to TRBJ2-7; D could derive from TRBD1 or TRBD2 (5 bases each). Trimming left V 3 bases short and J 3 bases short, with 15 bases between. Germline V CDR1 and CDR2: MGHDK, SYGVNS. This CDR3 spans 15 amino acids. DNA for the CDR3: TGTGCCAGCAGTGATAGGCAGGGACCAGTCTACGAGCAGTACTTC. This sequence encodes CASSDRQGPVYEQYF.

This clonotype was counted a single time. In DNA, the CDR3 is TGCAGTGCTCGGACAGGGGGCGGTGGCTACACCTTC. Its protein is CSARTGGGGYTF. This chain uses TRBV20-1 with TRBJ1-2; TRBD1 matches at 11 bases. Germline V gives CDR1 DFQATT, CDR2 SNEGSKA (reference sequence). This CDR3 is built from 12 residues. Germline trimming cut 5 bases from V and 7 bases from J; bases unmatched to any gene: 3.

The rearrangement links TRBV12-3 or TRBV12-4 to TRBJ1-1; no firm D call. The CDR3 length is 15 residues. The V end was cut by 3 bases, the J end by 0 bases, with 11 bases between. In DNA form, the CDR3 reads TGTGCCAGCAGTTTCGACCCAGAGGTGAACACTGAAGCTTTCTTT. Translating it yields CASSFDPEVNTEAFF.

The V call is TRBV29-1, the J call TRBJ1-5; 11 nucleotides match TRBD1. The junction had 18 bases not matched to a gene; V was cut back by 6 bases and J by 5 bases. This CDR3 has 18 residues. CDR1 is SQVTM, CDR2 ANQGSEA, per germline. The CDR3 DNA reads TGCAGCGTAGAGGCCTACCGGGACAGGGGGGATTTGGATCAGCCCCAGCATTTT. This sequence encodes CSVEAYRDRGDLDQPQHF. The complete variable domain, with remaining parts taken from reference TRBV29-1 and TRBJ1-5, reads SAVISQKPSRDICQRGTSLTIQCQVDSQVTMMFWYRQQPGQSLTLIATANQGSEATYESGFVIDKFPISRPNLTFSTLTVSNMSPEDSSIYLCSVEAYRDRGDLDQPQHFGDGTRLSIL.

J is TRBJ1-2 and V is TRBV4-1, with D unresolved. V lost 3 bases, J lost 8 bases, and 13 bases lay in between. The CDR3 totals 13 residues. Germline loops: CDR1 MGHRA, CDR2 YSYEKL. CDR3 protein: CASSQATRFGYTF. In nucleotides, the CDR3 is TGCGCCAGCAGCCAGGCTACTAGGTTCGGCTACACCTTC.

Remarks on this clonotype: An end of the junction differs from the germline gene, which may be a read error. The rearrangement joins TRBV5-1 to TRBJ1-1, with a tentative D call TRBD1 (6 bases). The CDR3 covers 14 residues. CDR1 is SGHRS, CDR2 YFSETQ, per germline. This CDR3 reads CASSLDGAGARPPF. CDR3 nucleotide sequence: TGCGCCAGCAGCTTGGATGGTGCGGGGGCCCGACCCCCATTT.

The CDR3 reads CASSLGPQGNTEAFF. DNA of the CDR3: TGCGCCAGCAGCTTGGGACCTCAGGGGAACACTGAAGCTTTCTTT. The gene calls are TRBV5-1 and TRBJ1-1, with D perhaps TRBD1 (5 bases). The V end lost 0 bases, the J end lost 1 base, and 10 bases lay between the germline ends. CDR1 SGHRS and CDR2 YFSETQ come from the germline V gene. The CDR3 spans 15 residues.

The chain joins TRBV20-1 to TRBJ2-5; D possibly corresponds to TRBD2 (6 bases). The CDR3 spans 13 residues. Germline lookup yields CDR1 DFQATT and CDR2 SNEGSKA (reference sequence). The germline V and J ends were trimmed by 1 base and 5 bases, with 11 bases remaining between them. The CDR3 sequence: CSARVGGRETQYF. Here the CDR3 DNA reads TGCAGTGCTAGAGTAGGAGGGCGGGAGACCCAGTACTTC.